This T cell receptor beta chain was captured in a study of shared clonotypes between healthy human individuals. Study background: Three plates each covered CD4 naive and memory; CD8 naive two, CD8 memory one.

General observations from the study: Researchers sampled blood only, noting tissue repertoires likely differ. The naive CD4 repertoires of a few donors were compared, and around 4.7% of clonotypes were shared. For sorted subsets, rarefaction showed incomplete sequencing despite large depth.

Note on this clone: Its antigen is not identified.

The CDR3 contains 15 residues. The V gene's germline CDR1 is PRHDT and CDR2 FYEKMQ (reference sequence). J gave up 4 bases and V 3 bases, and 4 bases lay outside the gene matches. Clones were sequenced by immunoSEQ multiplex PCR, and TCRdb holds only the in-frame ones, with some missing. The table shows about 2.2 million clones, with around 95% occurring only once. CD45RO negativity and positive selection for CCR7 defined naive CD8 cells, a population that excluded terminally differentiated effector memory CD45RA+ cells. This chain links TRBV13 with TRBJ2-5; 11 positions match TRBD2. This clonotype was obtained from a man aged 18-30 years in good health. Some clones in this sample may be carry-over from other donors' samples. The material sequenced was naive CD8+ T cells from PBMCs. In DNA, the CDR3 is TGTGCCAGCAGCTTTAGCGGGAGGGTCCGAGAGACCCAGTACTTC. Protein product: CASSFSGRVRETQYF.